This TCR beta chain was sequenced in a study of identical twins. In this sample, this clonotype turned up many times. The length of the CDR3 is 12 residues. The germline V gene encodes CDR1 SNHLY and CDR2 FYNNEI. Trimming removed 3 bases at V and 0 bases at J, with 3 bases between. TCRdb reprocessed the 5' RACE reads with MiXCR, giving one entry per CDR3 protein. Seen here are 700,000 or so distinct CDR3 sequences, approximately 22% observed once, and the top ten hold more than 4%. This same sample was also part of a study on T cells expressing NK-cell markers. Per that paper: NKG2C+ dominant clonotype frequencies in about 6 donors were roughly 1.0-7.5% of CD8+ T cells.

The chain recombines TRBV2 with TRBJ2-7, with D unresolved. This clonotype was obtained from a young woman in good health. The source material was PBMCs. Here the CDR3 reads CASSDLSYEQYF. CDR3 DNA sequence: TGTGCCAGCAGTGACCTCTCCTACGAGCAGTACTTC.